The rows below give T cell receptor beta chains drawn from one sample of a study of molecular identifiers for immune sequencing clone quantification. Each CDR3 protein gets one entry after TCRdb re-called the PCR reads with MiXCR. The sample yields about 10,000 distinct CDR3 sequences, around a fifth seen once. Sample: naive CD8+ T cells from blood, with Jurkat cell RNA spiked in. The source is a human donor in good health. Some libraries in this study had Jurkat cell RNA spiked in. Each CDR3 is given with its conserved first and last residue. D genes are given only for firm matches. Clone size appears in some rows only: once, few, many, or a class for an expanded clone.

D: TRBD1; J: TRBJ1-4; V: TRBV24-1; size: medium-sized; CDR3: CATSDSRGRKEKLFF; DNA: TGTGCCACCAGTGACTCCAGGGGGCGAAAGGAAAAACTGTTTTTT
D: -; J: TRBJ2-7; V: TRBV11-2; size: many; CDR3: CASSLGVGNDEQYF; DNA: TGTGCCAGCAGCTTAGGCGTGGGGAACGACGAGCAGTACTTC
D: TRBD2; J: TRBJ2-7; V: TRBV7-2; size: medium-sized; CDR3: CASSHQLAGAYEQYF; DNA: TGTGCCAGCAGCCACCAACTAGCGGGAGCCTACGAGCAGTACTTC
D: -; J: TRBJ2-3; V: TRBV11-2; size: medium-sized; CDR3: CASSFNTGTPKDTQYF; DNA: TGTGCCAGCAGCTTCAATACCGGGACTCCAAAGGATACGCAGTATTTT
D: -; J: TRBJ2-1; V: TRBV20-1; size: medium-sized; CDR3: CSARGLGANEQFF; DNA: TGCAGTGCCAGGGGTCTAGGGGCTAATGAGCAGTTCTTC
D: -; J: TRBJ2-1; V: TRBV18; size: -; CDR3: CAGSPGFDEQFF; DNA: TGTGCCGGCTCACCAGGGTTCGATGAGCAGTTCTTC
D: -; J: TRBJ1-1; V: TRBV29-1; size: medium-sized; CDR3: CSVPPEETLNTEAFF; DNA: TGCAGCGTACCCCCTGAGGAGACCCTGAACACTGAAGCTTTCTTT
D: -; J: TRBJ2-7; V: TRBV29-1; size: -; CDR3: CSVVTGFSYEQYF; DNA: TGCAGCGTCGTTACAGGGTTCTCCTACGAGCAGTACTTC
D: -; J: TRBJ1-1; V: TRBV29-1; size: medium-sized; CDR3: CSVEGIGMSGLAEAFF; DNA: TGCAGCGTTGAGGGAATCGGAATGAGTGGGTTAGCTGAAGCTTTCTTT
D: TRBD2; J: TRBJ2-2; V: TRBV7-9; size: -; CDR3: CASSLTPGGPSELFF; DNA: TGTGCCAGCAGCCTCACACCGGGAGGGCCGTCGGAGCTGTTTTTT
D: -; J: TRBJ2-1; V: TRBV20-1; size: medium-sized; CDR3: CSATRPGVDPIEQFF; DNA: TGCAGTGCTACCCGCCCCGGGGTAGACCCTATTGAGCAGTTCTTC
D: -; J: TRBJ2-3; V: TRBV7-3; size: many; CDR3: CASSFWTQTDTQYF; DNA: TGTGCCAGCAGCTTCTGGACTCAAACAGATACGCAGTATTTT
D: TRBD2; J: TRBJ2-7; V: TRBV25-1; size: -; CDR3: CASSSGRGSYEQYF; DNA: TGTGCCAGCAGTAGCGGGAGAGGCTCCTACGAGCAGTACTTC
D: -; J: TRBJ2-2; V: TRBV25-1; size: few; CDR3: CASRFTGELFF; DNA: TGTGCCAGCAGATTCACCGGGGAGCTGTTTTTT
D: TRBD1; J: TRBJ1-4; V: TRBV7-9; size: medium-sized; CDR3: CASSFDRGHGGEKLFF; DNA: TGTGCCAGCAGCTTCGACAGGGGGCATGGTGGAGAAAAACTGTTTTTT
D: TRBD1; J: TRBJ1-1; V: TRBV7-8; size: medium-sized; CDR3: CASSKGQVGPTTEAFF; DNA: TGTGCCAGCAGCAAGGGACAGGTGGGCCCCACAACTGAAGCTTTCTTT
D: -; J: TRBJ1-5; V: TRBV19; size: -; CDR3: CAIGVGDNQPQHF; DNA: TGTGCCATCGGTGTAGGGGACAATCAGCCCCAGCATTTT
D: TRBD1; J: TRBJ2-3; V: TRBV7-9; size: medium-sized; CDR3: CASSFRTGGVTDTQYF; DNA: TGTGCCAGCAGCTTTAGGACAGGGGGCGTCACAGATACGCAGTATTTT
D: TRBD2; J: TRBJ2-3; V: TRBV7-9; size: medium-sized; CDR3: CASREVLAIGDTQYF; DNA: TGTGCCAGCAGGGAAGTACTAGCGATCGGAGATACGCAGTATTTT
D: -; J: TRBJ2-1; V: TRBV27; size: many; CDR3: CASTSSNGLYNEQFF; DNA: TGTGCCAGCACATCTAGCAACGGGCTTTACAATGAGCAGTTCTTC
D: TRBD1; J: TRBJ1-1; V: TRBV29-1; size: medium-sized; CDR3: CSVGLPRDRGSGAFF; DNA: TGCAGCGTTGGACTCCCCCGGGACAGGGGATCGGGAGCTTTCTTT
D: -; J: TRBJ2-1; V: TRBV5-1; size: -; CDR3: CARGGQFF; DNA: TGCGCCAGGGGCGGGCAGTTCTTC
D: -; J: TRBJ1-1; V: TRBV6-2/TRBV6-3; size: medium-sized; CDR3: CASSRQSTEAFF; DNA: TGTGCCAGCAGTCGACAGAGCACTGAAGCTTTCTTT
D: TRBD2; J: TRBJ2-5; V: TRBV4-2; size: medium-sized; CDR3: CASSQDERGGETQYF; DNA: TGTGCCAGCAGCCAAGATGAACGCGGGGGAGAGACCCAGTACTTC
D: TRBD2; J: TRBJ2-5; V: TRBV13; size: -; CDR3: CASSFPGLAGGPETQYF; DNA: TGTGCCAGCAGCTTTCCCGGACTAGCGGGAGGTCCTGAGACCCAGTACTTC
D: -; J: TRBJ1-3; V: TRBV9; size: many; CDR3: CASSSGGIRTIYF; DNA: TGTGCCAGCAGCTCAGGAGGGATCCGCACCATATATTTT
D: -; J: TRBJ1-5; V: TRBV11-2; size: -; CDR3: CASSLGRGLTQPQHF; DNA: TGTGCCAGCAGCTTAGGGCGGGGGCTTACTCAGCCCCAGCATTTT
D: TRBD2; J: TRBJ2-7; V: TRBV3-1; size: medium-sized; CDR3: CASSPTSGWGEQYF; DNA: TGTGCCAGCAGCCCTACTAGCGGGTGGGGCGAGCAGTACTTC
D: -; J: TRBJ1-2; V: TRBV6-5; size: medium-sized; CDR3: CASSYSIGTRIYTF; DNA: TGTGCCAGCAGTTACTCGATAGGGACACGGATCTACACCTTC
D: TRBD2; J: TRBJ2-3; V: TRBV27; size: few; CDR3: CASRQPGLAGLDTQYF; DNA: TGTGCCAGCAGGCAACCGGGACTAGCGGGATTGGATACGCAGTATTTT
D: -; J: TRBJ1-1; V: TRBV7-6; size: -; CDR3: CASSLGGQGSGTEAFF; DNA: TGTGCCAGCAGCTTAGGTGGGCAGGGTAGTGGCACTGAAGCTTTCTTT
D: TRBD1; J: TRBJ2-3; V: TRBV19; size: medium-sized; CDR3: CASSPRTGGEGTDTQYF; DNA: TGTGCCAGTAGTCCCCGGACAGGGGGCGAGGGGACAGATACGCAGTATTTT
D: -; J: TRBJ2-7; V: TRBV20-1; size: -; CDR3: CSARGAFGEATEQYF; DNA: TGCAGTGCTAGAGGGGCTTTTGGGGAGGCGACCGAGCAGTACTTC
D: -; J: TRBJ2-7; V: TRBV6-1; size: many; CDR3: CASSELYEQYF; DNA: TGTGCCAGCAGTGAATTGTACGAGCAGTACTTC
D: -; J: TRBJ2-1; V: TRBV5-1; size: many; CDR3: CASSFSGRYNEQFF; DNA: TGCGCCAGCAGCTTTTCCGGGCGATACAATGAGCAGTTCTTC
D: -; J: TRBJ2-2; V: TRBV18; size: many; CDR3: CASSPSPFPTESYTGELFF; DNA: TGTGCCAGCTCACCTAGTCCTTTCCCGACTGAATCGTACACCGGGGAGCTGTTTTTT
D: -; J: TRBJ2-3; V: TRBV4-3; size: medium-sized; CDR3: CASSPGVIGTDTQYF; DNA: TGCGCCAGCAGCCCAGGGGTTATCGGCACAGATACGCAGTATTTT
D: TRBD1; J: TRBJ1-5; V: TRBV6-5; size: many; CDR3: CASSYGQGADQPQHF; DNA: TGTGCCAGCAGTTACGGCCAGGGGGCAGATCAGCCCCAGCATTTT
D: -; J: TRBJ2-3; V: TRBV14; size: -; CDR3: CASSPRKEAGDTQYF; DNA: TGTGCCAGCAGCCCCCGCAAGGAGGCTGGAGATACGCAGTATTTT
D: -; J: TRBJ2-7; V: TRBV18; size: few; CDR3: CASSRDGHEQYF; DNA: TGTGCCAGCTCACGGGACGGCCACGAGCAGTACTTC
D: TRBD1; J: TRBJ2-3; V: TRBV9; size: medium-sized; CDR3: CASSVVGGLDTQYF; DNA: TGTGCCAGCAGCGTAGTAGGGGGCCTGGATACGCAGTATTTT
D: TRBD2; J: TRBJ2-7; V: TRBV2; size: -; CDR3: CASSEGGGASGYEQYF; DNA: TGTGCCAGCAGTGAAGGGGGAGGGGCAAGCGGCTACGAGCAGTACTTC
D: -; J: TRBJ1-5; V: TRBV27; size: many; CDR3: CASSGGSNQPQHF; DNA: TGTGCCAGCAGTGGGGGCTCCAATCAGCCCCAGCATTTT
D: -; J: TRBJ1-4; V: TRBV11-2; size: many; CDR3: CASSHLPGSVEEKLFF; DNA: TGTGCCAGCAGCCACCTACCAGGGAGCGTTGAGGAAAAACTGTTTTTT
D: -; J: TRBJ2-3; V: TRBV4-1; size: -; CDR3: CASSRIVGGLTDTQYF; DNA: TGCGCCAGCAGCCGGATAGTTGGAGGACTCACAGATACGCAGTATTTT
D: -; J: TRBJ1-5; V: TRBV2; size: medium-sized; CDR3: CASSEGQGYQPQHF; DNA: TGTGCCAGCAGTGAAGGGCAGGGGTATCAGCCCCAGCATTTT